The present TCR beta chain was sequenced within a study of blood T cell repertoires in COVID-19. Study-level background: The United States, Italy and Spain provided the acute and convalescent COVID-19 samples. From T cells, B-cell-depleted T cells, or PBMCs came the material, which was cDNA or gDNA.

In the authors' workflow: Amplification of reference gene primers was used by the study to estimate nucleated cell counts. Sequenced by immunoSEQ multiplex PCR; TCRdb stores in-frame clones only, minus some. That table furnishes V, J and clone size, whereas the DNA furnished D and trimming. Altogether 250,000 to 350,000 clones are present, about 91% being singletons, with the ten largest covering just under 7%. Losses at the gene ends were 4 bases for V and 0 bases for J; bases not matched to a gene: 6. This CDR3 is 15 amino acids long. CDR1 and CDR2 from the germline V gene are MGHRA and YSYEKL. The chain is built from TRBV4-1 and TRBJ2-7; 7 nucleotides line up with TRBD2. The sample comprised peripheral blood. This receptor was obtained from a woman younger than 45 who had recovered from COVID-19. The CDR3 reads CASSLGRGSSYEQYF. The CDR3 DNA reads TGCGCCAGCAGCCTAGGGCGGGGGAGCTCCTACGAGCAGTACTTC.